This is a list of T cell receptor beta chains from one sample in a study of vaccination effects on CD4 cells after COVID-19. These receptors have no identified antigens. Assay: immunoSEQ multiplex PCR; the TCRdb copy retains only in-frame clones and omits some. This table holds about 57,000 clones, approximately 80% found once. The input for sequencing was CD4+ T cells from PBMCs cultured without peptide, taken after COVID-19 vaccination. Receptors originate from a human donor who received a COVID-19 vaccine. CDR3s include the opening cysteine and the closing phenylalanine or tryptophan. A D gene is named only where the DNA matches it firmly. The size entry is marked missing in some rows and otherwise reads once, few, many or a size class.

size: .; J: TRBJ2-3; length: 13; V: TRBV6-5; D: TRBD2; DNA: TGTGCCGTACGGACTAGCGGGAAGGATACGCAGTATTTT; CDR3: CAVRTSGKDTQYF
size: .; J: TRBJ2-3; length: 15; V: TRBV6-5; D: TRBD2; DNA: TGTGCCAGCAGACCCCCGGGACTAGCGGGCGGTACGCAGTATTTT; CDR3: CASRPPGLAGGTQYF
size: .; J: TRBJ2-1; length: 18; V: TRBV27; D: .; DNA: TGTGCCAGCAGTTTATGGCCGTTTGGCCGGGGGCCCGACAATGAGCAGTTCTTC; CDR3: CASSLWPFGRGPDNEQFF
size: .; J: TRBJ1-2; length: 12; V: TRBV7-2; D: .; DNA: TGTGCCAGCAGCTTAGACCGGTATGGCTACACCTTC; CDR3: CASSLDRYGYTF
size: few; J: TRBJ2-6; length: 18; V: TRBV4-1; D: .; DNA: TGCGCCAGCAGCCCGGGACACCGAGGGGACTCTGGGGCCAACGTCCTGACTTTC; CDR3: CASSPGHRGDSGANVLTF
size: .; J: TRBJ1-4; length: 14; V: TRBV5-1; D: TRBD1; DNA: TGCGCCAGCAGCCAGACAGGGGTTAATGAAAAACTGTTTTTT; CDR3: CASSQTGVNEKLFF
size: .; J: TRBJ2-1; length: 15; V: TRBV4-3; D: TRBD1; DNA: TGCGCCAGCAGCTCCGGGACAGGGGTCCACAATGAGCAGTTCTTC; CDR3: CASSSGTGVHNEQFF
size: .; J: TRBJ2-5; length: 11; V: TRBV5-6; D: .; DNA: TGTGCCAGCAGCTTGTCGCAGACCCAGTACTTC; CDR3: CASSLSQTQYF
size: .; J: TRBJ2-7; length: 14; V: TRBV4-1; D: .; DNA: TGCGCCAGCAGCCAACCACCGGACAGCTACGAGCAGTACTTC; CDR3: CASSQPPDSYEQYF
size: .; J: TRBJ1-1; length: 14; V: TRBV29-1; D: TRBD1; DNA: TGCAGCGTTGACCGAACAGGGGTAAACACTGAAGCTTTCTTT; CDR3: CSVDRTGVNTEAFF
size: .; J: TRBJ2-7; length: 15; V: TRBV20-1; D: TRBD2; DNA: TGCAGTGCTAGTCCCCCTAGCGGGCCTACCTACGAGCAGTACTTC; CDR3: CSASPPSGPTYEQYF
size: .; J: TRBJ1-5; length: 14; V: TRBV5-1; D: .; DNA: TGCGCCAGCAGCTTAGGGGGGACCGGGGAGCCCCAGCATTTT; CDR3: CASSLGGTGEPQHF
size: .; J: TRBJ2-7; length: 20; V: TRBV5-1; D: .; DNA: TGCGCCAGCAGCTTGGACAGGGTGTCCCCTTGGGCGGGAGAGTCCTACGAGCAGTACTTC; CDR3: CASSLDRVSPWAGESYEQYF
size: .; J: TRBJ1-1; length: 14; V: TRBV19; D: TRBD1; DNA: TGTGCCAGTAGTCCCGGACAGGGAAACACTGAAGCTTTCTTT; CDR3: CASSPGQGNTEAFF
size: .; J: TRBJ2-7; length: 14; V: TRBV6-5; D: TRBD1; DNA: TGTGCCAGCAGTAAAACCCAGGGGGCCTACGAGCAGTACTTC; CDR3: CASSKTQGAYEQYF
size: .; J: TRBJ2-7; length: 13; V: TRBV27; D: .; DNA: TGTGCCAGCAGACTTAGGGGGTCCTACGAGCAGTACTTC; CDR3: CASRLRGSYEQYF
size: .; J: TRBJ1-2; length: 15; V: TRBV11-2; D: TRBD1; DNA: TGTGCCAGCAGCTTAGGGGGGACAGGGGCAGGGGGCTACACCTTC; CDR3: CASSLGGTGAGGYTF
size: .; J: TRBJ2-7; length: 15; V: TRBV28; D: .; DNA: TGTGCCAGCGGCCGTTTGGTGGGGGGAAATTACGAGCAGTACTTC; CDR3: CASGRLVGGNYEQYF
size: .; J: TRBJ2-3; length: 15; V: TRBV18; D: .; DNA: TGTGCCAGCTCACCCGGGACCCCTGACACAGATACGCAGTATTTT; CDR3: CASSPGTPDTDTQYF
size: .; J: TRBJ2-7; length: 12; V: TRBV5-4; D: .; DNA: TGTGCCAGCAGCTTGAACGTGGGCGAGCAGTACTTC; CDR3: CASSLNVGEQYF
size: .; J: TRBJ2-7; length: 13; V: TRBV12-3/TRBV12-4; D: .; DNA: TGTGCCAGCAGTTTAGTTATAGGGGTCGAGCAGTACTTC; CDR3: CASSLVIGVEQYF
size: once; J: TRBJ2-5; length: 15; V: TRBV5-4; D: .; DNA: TGTGCCAGCAGCTTGGCCATAGGGCTAGCGGAGACCCAGTACTTC; CDR3: CASSLAIGLAETQYF
size: .; J: TRBJ2-3; length: 13; V: TRBV6-4; D: .; DNA: TGTGCCAGCAGTGGGACGCCGGGGGATACGCAGTATTTT; CDR3: CASSGTPGDTQYF
size: .; J: TRBJ2-7; length: 14; V: TRBV30; D: TRBD2; DNA: TGTGCCTGGGCCACGACTAGCGGGAGGGGCGAGCAGTACTTC; CDR3: CAWATTSGRGEQYF
size: .; J: TRBJ1-1; length: 12; V: TRBV27; D: TRBD1; DNA: TGTGCCAGCCGGGGGGTTACAGGGGAGGCTTTCTTT; CDR3: CASRGVTGEAFF
size: .; J: TRBJ2-1; length: 18; V: TRBV19; D: .; DNA: TGTGCCAGTAGTATAGGCTGGCGGGGAAAAAGCTCCTACAATGAGCAGTTCTTC; CDR3: CASSIGWRGKSSYNEQFF
size: .; J: TRBJ1-1; length: 15; V: TRBV5-4; D: .; DNA: TGTGCCAGCAGCTCGGCACAGGGCAGAAACACTGAAGCTTTCTTT; CDR3: CASSSAQGRNTEAFF
size: .; J: TRBJ2-7; length: 16; V: TRBV19; D: .; DNA: TGTGCCAGTAGTATTGCCCCCCGACAGAGACACTACGAGCAGTACTTC; CDR3: CASSIAPRQRHYEQYF
size: few; J: TRBJ2-1; length: 14; V: TRBV3-1/TRBV3-2; D: .; DNA: TGTGCCAGCAGCCAAGAGAAGCTGTACAATGAGCAGTTCTTC; CDR3: CASSQEKLYNEQFF
size: .; J: TRBJ1-3; length: 13; V: TRBV13; D: .; DNA: TGTGCCAGCAGCTTAGTGATGGGAAACACCATATATTTT; CDR3: CASSLVMGNTIYF
size: .; J: TRBJ2-7; length: 15; V: TRBV5-1; D: TRBD1; DNA: TGCGCCAGCAGCCCTGGACAGGGGGGCCTACAAGAGCAGTACTTC; CDR3: CASSPGQGGLQEQYF